The 32 T cell receptor beta chains reported below all come from one sample, sequenced in a study of PD-L1 blockade in urothelial cancer (dated by TCRdb to about 2017). The sample's time point, from its label and the paper: pretreatment peripheral blood. The library came from the immunoSEQ multiplex PCR assay. TCRdb stores this immuneACCESS table with in-frame sequences only. Part of the clones is absent; in the studies checked, under half of the shortfall reflects unresolved V genes, and no reason is known for the rest. A total of 45,000 to 65,000 clones appear in this sample, 85% of them only once. The ten largest make up about a sixth of the sample. Sequences were derived from PBMCs, sampled around atezolizumab (anti-PD-L1) treatment. The receptors derive from a man between 65 and 79 years old with urothelial cancer.

The chain recombines TRBV4-1 with TRBJ2-7; 11 nucleotides match TRBD2. CDR1 is MGHRA, CDR2 YSYEKL, per germline. The trim removed 0 bases at V and 4 bases at J, leaving 11 bases unmatched. The CDR3 loop spans 18 amino acids. CDR3 loop: CASSQDWLAGGKTYEQYF. CDR3 in DNA: TGCGCCAGCAGCCAAGATTGGCTAGCGGGAGGAAAAACGTACGAGCAGTACTTC.

The chain joins TRBV6-4 to TRBJ2-1; 8 bases are shared with TRBD2. The ends lost 0 bases at V and 3 bases at J; junction bases unmatched: 4. Germline CDR1 and CDR2: MRHNA and SNTAGT. This CDR3 has 16 residues. In nucleotides, the CDR3 is TGTGCCAGCAGTGACTCCAGCGGGAGTAACTACAATGAGCAGTTCTTC. This encodes CASSDSSGSNYNEQFF.

The V gene is TRBV6-6, the J gene TRBJ1-3; 8 nucleotides line up with TRBD1. This CDR3 has 12 residues. Losses at the gene ends were 4 bases for V and 8 bases for J; bases not matched to a gene: 1. Germline assignment: CDR1 MNHNY and CDR2 SVGAGI (reference sequence). For the CDR3, the DNA is TGTGCCAGCAGTTTACAGGGGGACACCATATATTTT. As protein: CASSLQGDTIYF.

The chain recombines TRBV4-1 with TRBJ2-5; 9 positions agree with TRBD1. The germline gives CDR1 MGHRA, CDR2 YSYEKL. V lost 3 bases to trimming and J lost 3 bases; unmatched junction nucleotides: 5. This CDR3 has 15 amino acids. CDR3 sequence reads: CASSHRTGVEETQYF. In DNA form, the CDR3 reads TGCGCCAGCAGCCACAGGACAGGGGTCGAAGAGACCCAGTACTTC.

The chain carries TRBV27 and TRBJ1-3; D is possibly TRBD1 (5 bases). The CDR3 length is 16 residues. Trimming took 2 bases from V and 0 from J, leaving 11 bases between them. The germline gives CDR1 MNHEY, CDR2 SMNVEV (reference sequence). CDR3 nucleotides: TGTGCCAGCAGTTTACAGGGCTTAAGCTCTGGAAACACCATATATTTT. It translates to CASSLQGLSSGNTIYF.

The rearrangement joins TRBV7-9 to TRBJ2-5; 10 nucleotides agree with TRBD1. The germline CDR1 and CDR2 sequences are SEHNR and FQNEAQ (reference sequence). V dropped 5 bases and J dropped 5; count of bases not matched to a gene: 5. CDR3 length: 14 amino acids. The CDR3 spells CASSTGTGAETQYF. CDR3 DNA sequence: TGTGCCAGCAGCACCGGGACAGGGGCTGAGACCCAGTACTTC.

The chain carries TRBV28 and TRBJ1-5; 10 nucleotides line up with TRBD1. The germline V gene has CDR1 MDHEN and CDR2 SYDVKM. The junction had 8 bases not matched to a gene; V was cut back by 2 bases and J by 13 bases. The CDR3 spans 14 residues. The CDR3 loop is CASSLNPRTGGQHF. The CDR3 coding sequence is TGTGCCAGCAGTTTAAACCCCAGGACAGGGGGACAGCATTTT. Supplemented by reference TRBV28 and TRBJ1-5, the full variable domain reads DVKVTQSSRYLVKRTGEKVFLECVQDMDHENMFWYRQDPGLGLRLIYFSYDVKMKEKGDIPEGYSVSREKKERFSLILESASTNQTSMYLCASSLNPRTGGQHFGDGTRLSIL.

The chain combines TRBV2 with TRBJ2-7; D ambiguous. Between the trimmed V and J ends, which lost 8 bases and 0 bases, there was a span of 11 bases. Germline V gene sequence: CDR1 SNHLY, CDR2 FYNNEI. This CDR3 contains 13 residues. The CDR3 sequence: CASSFLDSYEQYF. CDR3 DNA sequence: TGTGCCAGCTCCTTTTTAGACTCCTACGAGCAGTACTTC.

The chain uses TRBV23-1 and TRBJ2-5; 7 bases match TRBD1. TRBV23-1 counts as an open reading frame of uncertain function. Trimming removed 2 bases from V and 0 bases from J; junction bases left unmatched: 9. This CDR3 region has 17 residues. CDR3 DNA sequence: TGCGCCAGCAGTCAAAGGGGGCGGAACGTGTACCAAGAGACCCAGTACTTC. Protein: CASSQRGRNVYQETQYF.

The table lists this clone with a count of one. The chain combines TRBV5-1 with TRBJ2-5; TRBD2 aligns across 9 bases. Germline loops: CDR1 SGHRS, CDR2 YFSETQ. CDR3 length: 16 residues. J lost 4 bases, V lost 2 bases, and 9 bases had no gene match. CDR3 sequence reads: CASSLKGGLARETQYF. The CDR3 DNA sequence: TGCGCCAGCAGCTTAAAGGGGGGACTAGCTCGAGAGACCCAGTACTTC.

V is TRBV6-5 and J is TRBJ1-2, with a possible D match to TRBD1 (6 bases). The CDR3 is 14 amino acids. Germline values: CDR1 MNHEY, CDR2 SVGAGI. The V end lost 0 bases, the J end lost 4 bases, and 9 bases lay between the germline ends. CDR3 protein: CASSYSGHLYGYTF. Written as DNA, the CDR3 is TGTGCCAGCAGTTACTCGGGACACCTCTATGGCTACACCTTC.

The chain employs TRBV10-3 and TRBJ2-1, with D perhaps matching TRBD2 (6 bases). Germline lookup yields CDR1 ENHRY and CDR2 SYGVKD. V was trimmed by 4 bases and J by 0 bases, leaving 10 bases between them. The length of the CDR3 is 15 residues. The CDR3 DNA sequence: TGTGCCATCAGTGTGGGACTCGACTCCTACAATGAGCAGTTCTTC. Its translation: CAISVGLDSYNEQFF.

The CDR3 region is CASRIHRGASTEAFF. CDR3 coding DNA: TGTGCCAGCAGAATCCACCGGGGGGCGAGTACTGAAGCTTTCTTT. This rearrangement joins TRBV5-8 to TRBJ1-1; D possibly corresponds to TRBD1 (6 bases). Germline V gene sequence: CDR1 SGHTS, CDR2 YDEGEE. Trimming took 5 bases from V and 5 from J, leaving 19 bases between them. The CDR3 sequence is 15 residues long.

The table lists this clone with a count of one. The chain carries TRBV6-5 and TRBJ2-1; D might be TRBD1 (5 bases). Trimming pared 5 bases from V and 6 bases from J, leaving 11 bases between. Germline V gene sequence: CDR1 MNHEY, CDR2 SVGAGI. This CDR3 is built from 13 residues. CDR3 coding DNA: TGTGCCAGCAGTCCTGACAGCCCCAATGAGCAGTTCTTC. Amino acids: CASSPDSPNEQFF.

The chain's CDR3 is CASSEYRDGEKLFF. In DNA, the CDR3 is TGTGCCAGCAGTGAATACAGGGATGGTGAAAAACTGTTTTTT. The V call is TRBV2, the J call TRBJ1-4, with D perhaps matching TRBD1 (6 bases). The V gene lost 2 bases and the J gene lost 7 bases, with 11 bases spanning the gap. CDR1 is SNHLY, CDR2 FYNNEI, per germline. The CDR3 extends over 14 amino acids.

The chain has TRBV10-3 and TRBJ2-2; 8 bases agree with TRBD1. This CDR3 is built from 13 residues. The trim removed 10 bases at V and 7 bases at J, leaving 8 bases unmatched. Germline V gene lookup returns CDR1 ENHRY and CDR2 SYGVKD. The CDR3: CATWQGAGGELFF. The CDR3 coding sequence is TGTGCCACCTGGCAGGGGGCTGGCGGGGAGCTGTTTTTT.

The rearrangement uses TRBV10-3 and TRBJ2-7; 7 positions match TRBD2. The ends lost 5 bases at V and 0 bases at J; junction bases unmatched: 1. In germline, CDR1 is ENHRY, CDR2 SYGVKD. The CDR3 consists of 13 residues. CDR3 loop: CAISRDYSYEQYF. DNA of the CDR3: TGTGCCATCAGTCGGGACTACTCCTACGAGCAGTACTTC.

The chain couples TRBV19 to TRBJ2-2; 9 bases fit TRBD1. The CDR3 has 17 residues. Unmatched junction bases numbered 7, after V lost 4 bases and J lost 1 base. Germline V lookup: CDR1 LNHDA, CDR2 SQIVND (reference sequence). The CDR3 nucleotides read TGTGCCAGTAGTACTCCATCGACAGGGGGGAACACCGGGGAGCTGTTTTTT. Residues: CASSTPSTGGNTGELFF.

This clone was detected a few times. The gene calls are TRBV7-8 and TRBJ2-7; 8 nucleotides match TRBD1. This CDR3 region has 15 residues. Looked up from germline, CDR1 is SGHVS and CDR2 is FQNEAQ. The V and J ends lost 5 bases and 4 bases, in that order; junction bases with no gene match: 10. This CDR3 reads CASSPQGAVEYEQYF. For the CDR3, the DNA is TGTGCCAGCAGCCCGCAGGGGGCAGTCGAGTACGAGCAGTACTTC.

A single count supports this clone. CDR3 loop: CASSLAGQGARWEKLFF. CDR3 DNA: TGTGCCAGCAGCTTGGCTGGGCAGGGGGCGCGGTGGGAAAAACTGTTTTTT. The chain combines TRBV5-4 with TRBJ1-4, with TRBD1 identical over 8 bases. Germline V gene data show CDR1 as SGHNT and CDR2 as YYREEE (reference sequence). This CDR3 is 17 amino acids long. J lost 8 bases, V lost 0 bases, and 12 bases had no gene match.

V usage is TRBV21-1 and J usage is TRBJ2-1; the table's D call TRBD2 went unverified against the DNA. TRBV21-1 is labeled a pseudogene. The CDR3 is 18 residues long. In DNA form, the CDR3 reads TGTGCCAGCAGCAAAGCGGCCTTAGCGGGACTCTCCTACAATGAGCAGTTCTTC. Its translation is CASSKAALAGLSYNEQFF.

This rearrangement joins TRBV7-2 to TRBJ2-5, with 12 bases aligning to TRBD2. The CDR3 has 15 amino acids. Trimming removed 2 bases from V and 2 bases from J; junction bases left unmatched: 0. Germline CDR1 reads SGHTA; CDR2 reads FQGNSA. CDR3 DNA sequence: TGTGCCAGCAGCTTACTAGCGGGAGGGCAAGAGACCCAGTACTTC. As protein: CASSLLAGGQETQYF.

V usage is TRBV19 and J usage is TRBJ1-2; possibly TRBD1 for D (5 bases). The V gene's germline CDR1 is LNHDA and CDR2 SQIVND (reference sequence). Trimming pared 3 bases from V and 6 bases from J, leaving 11 bases between. This CDR3 is 13 amino acids long. This CDR3 is CASSISGIDGYTF. The CDR3 region has the DNA TGTGCCAGTAGTATTTCAGGGATCGATGGCTACACCTTC.

The chain carries TRBV18 and TRBJ2-3; 8 bases are a match to TRBD1. CDR1 and CDR2 (germline): KGHSH, LQKENI. The CDR3 extends over 19 amino acids. V lost 0 bases and J lost 1; bases outside the gene matches: 12. The CDR3 here is CASSPPMTGVQMRTDTQYF. CDR3 bases: TGTGCCAGCTCACCACCTATGACAGGGGTTCAAATGCGCACAGATACGCAGTATTTT.

The chain joins TRBV7-2 to TRBJ2-7, with TRBD2 identical over 8 bases. Germline CDR1 reads SGHTA; CDR2 reads FQGNSA. V lost 5 bases, J lost 3 bases, and 12 bases stayed unmatched. The length of the CDR3 is 16 residues. This CDR3 is CASSPDGGERIYEQYF. Here the CDR3 DNA reads TGTGCCAGCAGCCCCGACGGGGGGGAGAGAATCTACGAGCAGTACTTC.

V gene TRBV29-1 combines with J gene TRBJ1-1; no reliable D call. The CDR3 covers 12 residues. Germline V gives CDR1 SQVTM, CDR2 ANQGSEA. Trimming cost V 3 bases and J 1 base, with 6 bases left between them. The DNA of the CDR3 is TGCAGCGTTGAGAGTCAGAACACTGAAGCTTTCTTT. This codes for CSVESQNTEAFF.

As to this clone: Within the sample, other DNA sequences also encode this same CDR3. The chain is built from TRBV4-1 and TRBJ1-5, with D unresolved. The CDR3 covers 13 residues. Germline CDR1 and CDR2: MGHRA and YSYEKL. Trimming stripped 0 bases from V and 7 bases from J, with 7 bases between. The CDR3 DNA reads TGCGCCAGCAGCCAAGATAGAGGACAGCCCCAGCATTTT. It encodes CASSQDRGQPQHF.

This clone was recorded once. J is TRBJ2-2 and V is TRBV5-1; unclear D gene. The CDR3 sequence is 14 residues long. The V end was cut by 0 bases, the J end by 5 bases, with 8 bases between. CDR1 and CDR2 from the germline V gene are SGHRS and YFSETQ. The chain's CDR3 is CASSLEASTGELFF. The CDR3 bases are TGCGCCAGCAGCTTGGAAGCCTCAACCGGGGAGCTGTTTTTT.

The chain is built from TRBV6-1 and TRBJ2-2, with 10 bases lining up with TRBD1. This CDR3 spans 15 amino acids. J was trimmed by 5 bases and V by 3 bases; bases with no gene match: 3. Germline assignment: CDR1 MNHNS and CDR2 SASEGT. In DNA, the CDR3 is TGTGCCAGCAGTGAGAGGACAGGGGGAACCGGGGAGCTGTTTTTT. This gives the protein CASSERTGGTGELFF.

The gene calls are TRBV14 and TRBJ2-2; D remains unclear. Deletions cut 0 bases from V and 8 bases from J, with 19 bases between. This CDR3 region has 17 residues. Germline CDR1 reads SGHDN; CDR2 reads FVKESK. CDR3 in amino acids: CASSQDPQRTRWGELFF. The CDR3 DNA reads as TGTGCCAGCAGCCAAGACCCCCAGCGCACCCGATGGGGGGAGCTGTTTTTT.

This clone was seen a single time. The chain recombines TRBV27 with TRBJ1-5; D remains unclear. This CDR3 region has 14 residues. V was trimmed by 0 bases and J by 5 bases, leaving 8 bases between them. Germline loops: CDR1 MNHEY, CDR2 SMNVEV (reference sequence). CDR3 region: CASSLSYGDQPQHF. The CDR3 nucleotides are TGTGCCAGCAGTTTATCGTACGGGGATCAGCCCCAGCATTTT.

The rearrangement joins TRBV5-4 to TRBJ1-2; 11 nucleotides match TRBD1. V dropped 4 bases and J dropped 4; count of bases not matched to a gene: 6. This CDR3 contains 15 residues. CDR1 is SGHNT, CDR2 YYREEE, per germline (reference sequence). CDR3 protein: CASSPRDRGGYGYTF. CDR3 nucleotides: TGTGCCAGCAGCCCCCGGGACAGGGGGGGCTATGGCTACACCTTC.